This TCR beta chain stems from a study of shared clonotypes between healthy human individuals. The method was immunoSEQ multiplex PCR; TCRdb's version includes in-frame clones alone and lacks a portion of them. The sample includes some 900,000 clones, less than 85% of them seen just once. Germline-derived CDR1 and CDR2 are MNHNS and SASEGT. This CDR3 has 13 residues. J gave up 3 bases and V 6 bases, and 4 bases lay outside the gene matches. The specimen sequenced was memory CD4+ T cells sorted from blood. This sample's subset: CD45RA-negative fraction. The TCR originated in a man aged 18 to 29 in good health. The genes are TRBV6-1 and TRBJ2-7; 8 bases are shared with TRBD1. CDR3 bases: TGTGCCAGCAGGAGGGGACAGGTCTACGAGCAGTACTTC. Translating gives CASRRGQVYEQYF.